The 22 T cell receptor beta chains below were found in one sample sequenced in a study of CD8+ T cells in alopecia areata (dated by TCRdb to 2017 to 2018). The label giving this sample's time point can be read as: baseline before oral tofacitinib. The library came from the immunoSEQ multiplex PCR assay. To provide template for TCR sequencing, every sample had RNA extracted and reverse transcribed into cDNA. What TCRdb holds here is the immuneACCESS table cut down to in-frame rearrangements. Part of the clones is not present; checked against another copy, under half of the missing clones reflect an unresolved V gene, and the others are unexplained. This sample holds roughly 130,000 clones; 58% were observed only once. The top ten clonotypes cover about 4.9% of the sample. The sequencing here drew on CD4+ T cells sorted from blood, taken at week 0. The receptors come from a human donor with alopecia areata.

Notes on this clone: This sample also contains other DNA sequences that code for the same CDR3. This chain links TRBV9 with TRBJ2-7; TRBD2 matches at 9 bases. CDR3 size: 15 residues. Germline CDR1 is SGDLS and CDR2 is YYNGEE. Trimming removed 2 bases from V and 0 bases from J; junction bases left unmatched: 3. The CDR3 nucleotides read TGTGCCAGCAGCGTGGGCGGGAGGGCCTCCTACGAGCAGTACTTC. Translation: CASSVGGRASYEQYF.

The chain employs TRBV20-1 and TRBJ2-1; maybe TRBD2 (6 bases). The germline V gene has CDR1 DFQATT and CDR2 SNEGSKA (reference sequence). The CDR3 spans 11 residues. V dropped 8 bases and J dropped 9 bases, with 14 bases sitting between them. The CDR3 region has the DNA TGCAGTCTTTCGGGGGATGCTGAGCAGTTCTTC. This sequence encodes CSLSGDAEQFF.

The CDR3 nucleotides read TGTGCCAGTAACCGGGACCCCTCTTGGAATCAGCCCCAGCATTTT. It specifies CASNRDPSWNQPQHF. The rearrangement joins TRBV19 to TRBJ1-5; possible D gene TRBD1, 5 bases. V was clipped by 7 bases and J by 4 bases, with 17 bases between them. Germline V gene lookup returns CDR1 LNHDA and CDR2 SQIVND (reference sequence). CDR3 size: 15 residues.

The CDR3: CASSQDHGANVLTF. In DNA form, the CDR3 reads TGCGCCAGCAGCCAAGATCACGGGGCCAACGTCCTGACTTTC. V is TRBV4-3 and J is TRBJ2-6; D is uncertain. This CDR3 region has 14 residues. CDR1 and CDR2 (germline): LGHNA, YSLEER. Trimming took 0 bases from V and 4 from J, leaving 4 bases between them.

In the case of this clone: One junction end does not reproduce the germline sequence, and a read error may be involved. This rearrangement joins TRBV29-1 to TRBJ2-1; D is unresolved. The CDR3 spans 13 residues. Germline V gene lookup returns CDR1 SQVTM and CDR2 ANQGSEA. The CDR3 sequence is CSVEGSFDNEQFF. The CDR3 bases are TGCAGCGTCGAAGGGTCGTTTGACAATGAGCAGTTCTTC.

For the CDR3, the DNA is TGTGCCAGCAGCTTTCTGAGCGGGAATGAGCAGTTCTTC. This gives the protein CASSFLSGNEQFF. The chain is built from TRBV5-6 and TRBJ2-1; a weak D match, TRBD2 (6 bases). Germline values: CDR1 SGHDT, CDR2 YYEEEE. The CDR3 runs to 13 residues. The V end lost 2 bases, the J end lost 7 bases, and 10 bases lay between the germline ends.

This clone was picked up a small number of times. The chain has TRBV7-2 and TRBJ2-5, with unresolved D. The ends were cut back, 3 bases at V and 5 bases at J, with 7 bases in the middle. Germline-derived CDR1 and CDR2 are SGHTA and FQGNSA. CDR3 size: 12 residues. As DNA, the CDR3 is TGTGCCAGCAGCTTTCTGGGGGAGACCCAGTACTTC. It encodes CASSFLGETQYF.

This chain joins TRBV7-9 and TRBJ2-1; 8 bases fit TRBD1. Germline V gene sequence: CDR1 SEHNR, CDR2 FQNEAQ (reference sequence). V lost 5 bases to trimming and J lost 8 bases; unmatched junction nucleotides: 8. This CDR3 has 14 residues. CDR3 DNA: TGTGCCAGCAGCATCCCCGGACAGGGCCATGAGCAGTTCTTC. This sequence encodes CASSIPGQGHEQFF.

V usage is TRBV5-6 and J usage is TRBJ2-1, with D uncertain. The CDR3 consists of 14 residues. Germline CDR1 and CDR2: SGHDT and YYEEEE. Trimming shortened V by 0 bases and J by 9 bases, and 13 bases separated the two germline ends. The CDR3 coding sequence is TGTGCCAGCAGCTTGGCTGGGGTTCTCGGTGAGCAGTTCTTC. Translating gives CASSLAGVLGEQFF.

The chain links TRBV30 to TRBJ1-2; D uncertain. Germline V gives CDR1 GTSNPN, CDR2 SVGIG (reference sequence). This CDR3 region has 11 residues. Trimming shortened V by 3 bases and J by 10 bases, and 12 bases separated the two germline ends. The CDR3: CAWRSQRHYTF. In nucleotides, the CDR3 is TGTGCCTGGAGGTCTCAGAGGCACTACACCTTC.

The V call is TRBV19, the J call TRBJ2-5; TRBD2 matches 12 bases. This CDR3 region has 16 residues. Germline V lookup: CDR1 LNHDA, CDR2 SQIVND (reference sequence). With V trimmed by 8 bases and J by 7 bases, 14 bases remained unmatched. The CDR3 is CASHPTSGGPGGTQYF. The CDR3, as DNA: TGTGCCAGTCACCCGACTAGCGGGGGCCCTGGGGGGACCCAGTACTTC.

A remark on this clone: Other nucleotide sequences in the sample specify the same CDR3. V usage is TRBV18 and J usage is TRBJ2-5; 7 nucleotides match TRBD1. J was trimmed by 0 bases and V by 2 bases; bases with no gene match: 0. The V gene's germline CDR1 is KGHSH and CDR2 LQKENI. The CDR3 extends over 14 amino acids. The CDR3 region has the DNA TGTGCCAGCTCACCAGGGACAGACCAAGAGACCCAGTACTTC. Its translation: CASSPGTDQETQYF. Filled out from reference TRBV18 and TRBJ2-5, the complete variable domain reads NAGVMQNPRHLVRRRGQEARLRCSPMKGHSHVYWYRQLPEEGLKFMVYLQKENIIDESGMPKERFSAEFPKEGPSILRIQQVVRGDSAAYFCASSPGTDQETQYFGPGTRLLVL.

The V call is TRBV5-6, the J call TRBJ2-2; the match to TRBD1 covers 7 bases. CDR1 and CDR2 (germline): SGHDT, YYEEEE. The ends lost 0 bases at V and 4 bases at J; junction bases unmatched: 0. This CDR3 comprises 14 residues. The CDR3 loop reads CASSLAGGTGELFF. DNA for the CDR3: TGTGCCAGCAGCTTGGCAGGGGGCACCGGGGAGCTGTTTTTT.

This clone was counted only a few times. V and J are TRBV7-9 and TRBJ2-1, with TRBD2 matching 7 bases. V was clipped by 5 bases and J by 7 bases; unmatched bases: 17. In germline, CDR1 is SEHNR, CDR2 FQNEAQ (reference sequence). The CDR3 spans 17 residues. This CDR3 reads CASSQEGRGFGRNEQFF. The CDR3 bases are TGTGCCAGCAGCCAAGAAGGGAGGGGTTTTGGTCGGAATGAGCAGTTCTTC. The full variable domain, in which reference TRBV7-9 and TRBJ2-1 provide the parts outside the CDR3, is DTGVSQNPRHKITKRGQNVTFRCDPISEHNRLYWYRQTLGQGPEFLTYFQNEAQLEKSRLLSDRFSAERPKGSFSTLEIQRTEQGDSAMYLCASSQEGRGFGRNEQFFGPGTRLTVL.

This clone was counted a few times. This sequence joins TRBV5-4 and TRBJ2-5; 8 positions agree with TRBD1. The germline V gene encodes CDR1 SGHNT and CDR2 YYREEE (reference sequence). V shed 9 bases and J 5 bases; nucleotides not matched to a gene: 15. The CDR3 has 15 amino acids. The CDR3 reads CATTGVRGPEETQYF. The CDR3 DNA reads TGTGCCACCACGGGGGTCAGGGGGCCAGAGGAGACCCAGTACTTC.

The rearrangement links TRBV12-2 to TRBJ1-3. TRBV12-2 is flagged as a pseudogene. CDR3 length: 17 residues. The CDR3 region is CASRLRRLCASGNTIYF. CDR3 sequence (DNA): TGTGCAAGTCGCTTACGGCGTTTATGTGCCTCTGGAAACACCATATATTTT.

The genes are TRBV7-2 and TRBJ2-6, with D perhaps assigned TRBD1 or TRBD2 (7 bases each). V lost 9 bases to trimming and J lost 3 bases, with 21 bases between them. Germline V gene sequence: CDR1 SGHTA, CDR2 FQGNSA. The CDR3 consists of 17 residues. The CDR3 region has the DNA TGTGCCAGTCCCTCCCGGGGAGGGGGCTTTGGGGCCAACGTCCTGACTTTC. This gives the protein CASPSRGGGFGANVLTF.

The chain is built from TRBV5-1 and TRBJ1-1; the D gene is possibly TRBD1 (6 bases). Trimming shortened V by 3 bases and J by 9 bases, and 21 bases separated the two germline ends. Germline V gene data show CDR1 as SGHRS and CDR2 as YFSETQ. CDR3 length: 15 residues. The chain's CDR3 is CASSSTGGQESQAFF. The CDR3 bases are TGCGCCAGCAGCTCCACGGGGGGGCAAGAATCACAAGCTTTCTTT.

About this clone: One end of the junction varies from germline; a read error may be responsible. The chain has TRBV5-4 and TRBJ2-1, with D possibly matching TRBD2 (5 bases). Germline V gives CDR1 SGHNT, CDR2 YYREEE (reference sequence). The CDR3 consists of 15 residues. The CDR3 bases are TGCGCCAGCAGCCAAGATCGGGGTATAGACAATGAGCAGTTCTTC. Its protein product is CASSQDRGIDNEQFF.

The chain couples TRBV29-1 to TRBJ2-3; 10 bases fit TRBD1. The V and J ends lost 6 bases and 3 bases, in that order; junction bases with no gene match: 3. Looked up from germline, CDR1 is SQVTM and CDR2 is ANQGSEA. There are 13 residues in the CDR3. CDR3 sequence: CSVTGQGTDTQYF. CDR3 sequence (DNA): TGCAGCGTCACGGGACAGGGGACAGATACGCAGTATTTT.

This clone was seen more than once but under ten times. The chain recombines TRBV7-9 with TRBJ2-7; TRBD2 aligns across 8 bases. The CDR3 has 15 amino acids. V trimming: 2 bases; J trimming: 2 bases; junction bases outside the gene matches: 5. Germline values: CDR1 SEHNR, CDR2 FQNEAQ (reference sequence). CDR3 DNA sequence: TGTGCCAGCAGCTTAAGTAGCGGGGTTACCTACGAGCAGTACTTC. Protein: CASSLSSGVTYEQYF.

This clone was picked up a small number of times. The CDR3 here is CASSLLPRGGEKLFF. As DNA, the CDR3 is TGCGCCAGCAGTCTATTACCAAGGGGGGGTGAAAAACTGTTTTTT. The rearrangement links TRBV23-1 to TRBJ1-4; perhaps TRBD1 as D (6 bases). TRBV23-1 carries the ORF label, with uncertain function. V was pared by 4 bases and J by 7 bases, with 16 bases between. CDR3 size: 15 residues.